The next 3 T cell receptor beta chains were all read from a single sample in a study of identical twins. From the 5' RACE reads, TCRdb called clonotypes with MiXCR, one entry per CDR3 protein. The sample has more than 1.5 million distinct CDR3 sequences; about 32% are singletons. The sample was cord blood. Source of these receptors: a newborn girl in good health.

The chain uses TRBV9 and TRBJ2-3; D possibly corresponds to TRBD1 (6 bases). The V gene's germline CDR1 is SGDLS and CDR2 YYNGEE. V lost 4 bases to trimming and J lost 4 bases, with 16 bases between them. CDR3 length equals 15 residues. The CDR3 sequence: CASSPGALRADTQYF. DNA of the CDR3: TGTGCCAGCAGCCCAGGGGCTCTCCGGGCAGATACGCAGTATTTT. The full variable domain, completed using reference TRBV9 and TRBJ2-3, is DSGVTQTPKHLITATGQRVTLRCSPRSGDLSVYWYQQSLDQGLQFLIQYYNGEERAKGNILERFSAQQFPDLHSELNLSSLELGDSALYFCASSPGALRADTQYFGPGTRLTVL.

This clonotype was detected a few times. The CDR3 protein is CASSLAGLEETQYF. CDR3 sequence (DNA): TGTGCCAGCAGCTTGGCCGGGCTAGAAGAGACCCAGTACTTC. The V gene is TRBV5-4, the J gene TRBJ2-5; D unclear. CDR1 is SGHNT, CDR2 YYREEE, per germline (reference sequence). V was cut by 0 bases and J by 3 bases, with 9 bases left in between. This CDR3 comprises 14 residues.

Many counts were recorded for this clonotype. The chain uses TRBV10-3 and TRBJ1-4; no definite D call. Germline-derived CDR1 and CDR2 are ENHRY and SYGVKD. The V and J ends lost 0 bases and 8 bases respectively, with 4 bases between them. The CDR3 runs 12 residues. Here the CDR3 DNA reads TGTGCCATCAGTGAGTCGGAGGAAAAACTGTTTTTT. This gives the protein CAISESEEKLFF.